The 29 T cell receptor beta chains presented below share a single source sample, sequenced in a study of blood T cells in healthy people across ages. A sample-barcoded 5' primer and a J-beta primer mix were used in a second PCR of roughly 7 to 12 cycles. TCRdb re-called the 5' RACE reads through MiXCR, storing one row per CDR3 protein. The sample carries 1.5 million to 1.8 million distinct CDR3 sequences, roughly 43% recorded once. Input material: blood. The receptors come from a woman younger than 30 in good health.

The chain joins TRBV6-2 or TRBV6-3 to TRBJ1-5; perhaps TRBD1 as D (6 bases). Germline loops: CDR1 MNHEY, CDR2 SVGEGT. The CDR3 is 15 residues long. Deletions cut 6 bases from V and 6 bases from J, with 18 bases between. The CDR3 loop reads CASSGLQGVSQPQHF. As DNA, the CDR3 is TGTGCCAGCAGCGGGCTACAGGGAGTCAGTCAGCCCCAGCATTTT.

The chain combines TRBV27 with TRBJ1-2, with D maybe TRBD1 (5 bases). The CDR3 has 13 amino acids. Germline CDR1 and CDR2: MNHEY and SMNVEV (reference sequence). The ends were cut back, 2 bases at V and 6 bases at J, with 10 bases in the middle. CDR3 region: CASSLGWGDGYTF. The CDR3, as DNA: TGTGCCAGCAGTTTAGGATGGGGGGATGGCTACACCTTC.

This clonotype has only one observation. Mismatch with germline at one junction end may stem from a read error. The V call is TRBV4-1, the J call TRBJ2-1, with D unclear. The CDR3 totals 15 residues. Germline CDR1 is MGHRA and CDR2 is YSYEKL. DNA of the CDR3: TGCGCCATCAGCCAAGATAGTTTTGGGGACAATGAGCAGTTCTTC. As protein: CAISQDSFGDNEQFF.

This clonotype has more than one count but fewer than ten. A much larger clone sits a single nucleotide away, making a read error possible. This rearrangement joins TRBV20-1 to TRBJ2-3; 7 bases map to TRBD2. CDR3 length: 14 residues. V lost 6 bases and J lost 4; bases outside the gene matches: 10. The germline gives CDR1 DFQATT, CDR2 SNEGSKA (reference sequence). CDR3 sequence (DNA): TGCAGTGCCCACGGACGAGCGGGGTCAGATACGCAGTATTTT. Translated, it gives CSAHGRAGSDTQYF.

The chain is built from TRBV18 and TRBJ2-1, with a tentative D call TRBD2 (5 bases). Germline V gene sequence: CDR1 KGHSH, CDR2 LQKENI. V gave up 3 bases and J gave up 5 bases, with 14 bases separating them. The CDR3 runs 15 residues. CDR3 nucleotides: TGTGCCAGCTCACCCGTACTAGTGGGAGACAATGAGCAGTTCTTC. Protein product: CASSPVLVGDNEQFF. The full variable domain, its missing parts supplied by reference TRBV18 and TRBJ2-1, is NAGVMQNPRHLVRRRGQEARLRCSPMKGHSHVYWYRQLPEEGLKFMVYLQKENIIDESGMPKERFSAEFPKEGPSILRIQQVVRGDSAAYFCASSPVLVGDNEQFFGPGTRLTVL.

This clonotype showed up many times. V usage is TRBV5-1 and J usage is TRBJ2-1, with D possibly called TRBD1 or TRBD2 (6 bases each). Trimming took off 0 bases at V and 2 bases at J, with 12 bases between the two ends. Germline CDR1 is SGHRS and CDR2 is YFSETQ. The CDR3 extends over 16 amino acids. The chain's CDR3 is CASSLEGGGPYNEQFF. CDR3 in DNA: TGCGCCAGCAGCTTGGAGGGGGGAGGTCCCTACAATGAGCAGTTCTTC.

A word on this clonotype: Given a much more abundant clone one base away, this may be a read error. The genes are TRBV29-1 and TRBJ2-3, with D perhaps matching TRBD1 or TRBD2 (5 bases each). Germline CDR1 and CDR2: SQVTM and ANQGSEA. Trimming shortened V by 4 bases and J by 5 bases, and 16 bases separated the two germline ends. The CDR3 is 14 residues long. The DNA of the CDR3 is TGCAGCGTTGGGGGACCAGTGTTAGGAGATACGCAGTATTTT. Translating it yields CSVGGPVLGDTQYF.

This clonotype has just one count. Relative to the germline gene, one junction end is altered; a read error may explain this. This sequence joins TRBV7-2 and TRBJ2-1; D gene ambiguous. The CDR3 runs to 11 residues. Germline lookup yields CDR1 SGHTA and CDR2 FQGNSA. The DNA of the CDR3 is TGTGCCTGCAGCTTGTACAATGAGCAGTTCTTC. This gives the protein CACSLYNEQFF.

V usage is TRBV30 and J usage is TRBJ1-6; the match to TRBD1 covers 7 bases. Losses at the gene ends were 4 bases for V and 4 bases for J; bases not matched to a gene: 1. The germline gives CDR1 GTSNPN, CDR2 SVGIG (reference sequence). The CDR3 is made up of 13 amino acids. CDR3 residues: CAWMTGYNSPLHF. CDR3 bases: TGTGCCTGGATGACAGGGTATAATTCACCCCTCCACTTT.

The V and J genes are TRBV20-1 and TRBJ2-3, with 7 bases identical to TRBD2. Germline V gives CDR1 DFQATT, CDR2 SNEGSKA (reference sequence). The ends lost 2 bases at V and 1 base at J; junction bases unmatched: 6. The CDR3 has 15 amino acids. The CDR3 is CSARKRDSGTDTQYF. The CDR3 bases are TGCAGTGCTAGAAAGCGGGACTCGGGCACAGATACGCAGTATTTT.

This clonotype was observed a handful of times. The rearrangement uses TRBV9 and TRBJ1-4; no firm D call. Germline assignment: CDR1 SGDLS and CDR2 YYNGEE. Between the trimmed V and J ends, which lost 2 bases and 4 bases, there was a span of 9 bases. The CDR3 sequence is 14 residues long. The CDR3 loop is CASSVSWDNEKLFF. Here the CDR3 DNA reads TGTGCCAGCAGCGTTTCTTGGGATAATGAAAAACTGTTTTTT.

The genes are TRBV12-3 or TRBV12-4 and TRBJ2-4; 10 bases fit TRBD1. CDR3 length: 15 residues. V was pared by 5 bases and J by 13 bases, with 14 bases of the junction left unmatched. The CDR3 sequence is CASSQTGGKRNEQYF. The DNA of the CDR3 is TGTGCCAGCAGTCAGACAGGGGGCAAGAGGAATGAGCAGTACTTC.

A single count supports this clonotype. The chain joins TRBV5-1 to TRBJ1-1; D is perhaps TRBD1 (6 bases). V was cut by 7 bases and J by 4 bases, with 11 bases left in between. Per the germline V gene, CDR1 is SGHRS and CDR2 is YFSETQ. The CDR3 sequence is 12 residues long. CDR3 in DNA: TGCGCCAGCGGAACAGGGAGCACTGAAGCTTTCTTT. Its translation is CASGTGSTEAFF.

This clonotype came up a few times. DNA of the CDR3: TGCAGTGCTAGAGTTGCGGGGGCCTACAATGAGCAGTTCTTC. Translation gives CSARVAGAYNEQFF. The chain joins TRBV20-1 to TRBJ2-1, with 7 bases aligning to TRBD2. This CDR3 contains 14 residues. V lost 1 base to trimming and J lost 2 bases; unmatched junction nucleotides: 2. Germline V gene data show CDR1 as DFQATT and CDR2 as SNEGSKA (reference sequence).

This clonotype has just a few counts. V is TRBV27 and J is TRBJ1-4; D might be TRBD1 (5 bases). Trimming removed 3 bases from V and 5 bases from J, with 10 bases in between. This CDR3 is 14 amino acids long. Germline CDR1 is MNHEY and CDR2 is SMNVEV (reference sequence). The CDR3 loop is CASSLIGGNEKLFF. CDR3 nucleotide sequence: TGTGCCAGCAGTTTGATTGGGGGAAATGAAAAACTGTTTTTT.

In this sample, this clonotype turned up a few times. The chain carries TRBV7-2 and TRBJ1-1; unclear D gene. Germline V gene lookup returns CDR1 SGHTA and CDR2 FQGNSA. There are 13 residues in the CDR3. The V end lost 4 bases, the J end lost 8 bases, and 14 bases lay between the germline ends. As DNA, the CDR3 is TGTGCCAGCAGCTCCCTGAACGCCGCCGAAGCTTTCTTT. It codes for CASSSLNAAEAFF.

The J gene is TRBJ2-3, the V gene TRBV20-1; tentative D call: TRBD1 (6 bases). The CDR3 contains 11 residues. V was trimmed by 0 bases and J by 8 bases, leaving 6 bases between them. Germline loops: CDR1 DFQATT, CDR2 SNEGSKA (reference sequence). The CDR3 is CSAREGGTQYF. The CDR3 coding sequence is TGCAGTGCTAGAGAAGGGGGTACGCAGTATTTT.

The CDR3 bases are TGTGCCAGCAGAACACGCGGGTTCACAGATACGCAGTATTTT. Translated, it gives CASRTRGFTDTQYF. The V call is TRBV6-2 or TRBV6-3, the J call TRBJ2-3, with a weak D call TRBD2 (5 bases). Trimming shortened V by 6 bases and J by 2 bases, and 12 bases separated the two germline ends. In germline, CDR1 is MNHEY, CDR2 SVGEGT. The CDR3 covers 14 residues.

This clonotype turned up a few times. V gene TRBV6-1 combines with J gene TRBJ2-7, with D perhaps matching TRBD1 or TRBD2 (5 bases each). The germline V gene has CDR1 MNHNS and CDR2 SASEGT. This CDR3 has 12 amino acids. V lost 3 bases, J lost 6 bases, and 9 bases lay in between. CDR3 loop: CASSEGPSEQYF. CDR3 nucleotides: TGTGCCAGCAGTGAGGGACCCAGCGAGCAGTACTTC.

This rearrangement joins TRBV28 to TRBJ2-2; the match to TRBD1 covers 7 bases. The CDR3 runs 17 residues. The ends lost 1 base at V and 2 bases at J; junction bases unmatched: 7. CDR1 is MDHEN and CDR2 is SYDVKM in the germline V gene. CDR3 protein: CASSLFGRGLNTGELFF. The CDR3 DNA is TGTGCCAGCAGTTTATTTGGCAGGGGGTTAAACACCGGGGAGCTGTTTTTT.

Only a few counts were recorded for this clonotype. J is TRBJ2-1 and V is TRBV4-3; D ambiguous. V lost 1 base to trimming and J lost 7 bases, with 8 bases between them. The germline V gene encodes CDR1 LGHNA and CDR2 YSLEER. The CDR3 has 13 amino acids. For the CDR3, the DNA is TGCGCCAGCAGCCAAGGGTTGGGTAATGAGCAGTTCTTC. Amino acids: CASSQGLGNEQFF.

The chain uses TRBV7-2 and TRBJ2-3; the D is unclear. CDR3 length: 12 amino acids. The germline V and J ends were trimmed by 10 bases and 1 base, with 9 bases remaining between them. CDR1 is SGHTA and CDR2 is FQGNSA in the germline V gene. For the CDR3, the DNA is TGTGCCACCCGTCCTGGCACAGATACGCAGTATTTT. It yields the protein CATRPGTDTQYF.

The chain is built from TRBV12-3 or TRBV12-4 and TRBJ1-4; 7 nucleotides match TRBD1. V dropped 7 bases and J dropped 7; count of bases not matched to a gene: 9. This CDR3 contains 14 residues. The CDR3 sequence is CASTLQGLSEKLFF. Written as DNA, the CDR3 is TGTGCCAGCACCTTACAGGGGCTTAGTGAAAAACTGTTTTTT.

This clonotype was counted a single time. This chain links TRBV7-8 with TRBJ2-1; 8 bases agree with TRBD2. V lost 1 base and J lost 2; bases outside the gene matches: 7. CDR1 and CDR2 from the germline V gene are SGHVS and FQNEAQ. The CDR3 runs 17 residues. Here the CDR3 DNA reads TGTGCCAGCAGCTTAGACTTAGCGGGACGGGCCTACAATGAGCAGTTCTTC. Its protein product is CASSLDLAGRAYNEQFF.

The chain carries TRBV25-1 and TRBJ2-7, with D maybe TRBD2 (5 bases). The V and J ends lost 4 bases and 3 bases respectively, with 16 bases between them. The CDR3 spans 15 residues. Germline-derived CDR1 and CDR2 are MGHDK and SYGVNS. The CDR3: CASSAVGGGRYEQYF. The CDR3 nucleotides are TGTGCCAGCAGTGCCGTTGGCGGAGGACGCTACGAGCAGTACTTC.

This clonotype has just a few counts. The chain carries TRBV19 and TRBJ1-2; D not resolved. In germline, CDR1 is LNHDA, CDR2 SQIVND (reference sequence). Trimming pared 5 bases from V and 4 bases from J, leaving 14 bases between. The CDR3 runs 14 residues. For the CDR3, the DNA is TGTGCCAGTAGTCCTTGGACGGTCTTCTATGGCTACACCTTC. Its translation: CASSPWTVFYGYTF.

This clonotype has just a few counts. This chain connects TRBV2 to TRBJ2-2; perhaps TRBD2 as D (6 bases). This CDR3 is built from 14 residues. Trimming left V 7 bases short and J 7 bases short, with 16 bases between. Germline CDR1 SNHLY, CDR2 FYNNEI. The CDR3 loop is CASILTLGGGELFF. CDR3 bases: TGTGCCAGCATCTTGACGCTGGGGGGCGGGGAGCTGTTTTTT. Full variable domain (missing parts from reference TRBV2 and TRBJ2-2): EPEVTQTPSHQVTQMGQEVILRCVPISNHLYFYWYRQILGQKVEFLVSFYNNEISEKSEIFDDQFSVERPDGSNFTLKIRSTKLEDSAMYFCASILTLGGGELFFGEGSRLTVL.

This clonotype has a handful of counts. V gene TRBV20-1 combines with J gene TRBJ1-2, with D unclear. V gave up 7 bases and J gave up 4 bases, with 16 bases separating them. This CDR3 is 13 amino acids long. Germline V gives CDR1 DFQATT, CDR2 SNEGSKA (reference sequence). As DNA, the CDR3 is TGCAGTGTTCGGCCCAGAGCTAGCTATGGCTACACCTTC. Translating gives CSVRPRASYGYTF.

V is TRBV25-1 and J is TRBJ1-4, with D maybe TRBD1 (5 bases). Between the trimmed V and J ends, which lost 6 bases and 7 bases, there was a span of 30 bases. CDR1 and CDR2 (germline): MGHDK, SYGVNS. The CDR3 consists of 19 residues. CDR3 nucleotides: TGTGCCAGCAGCACAGCCCGCGAGGGGAGGAATGTTGTTTTTGAAAAACTGTTTTTT. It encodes CASSTAREGRNVVFEKLFF. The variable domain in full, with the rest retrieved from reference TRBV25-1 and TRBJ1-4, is EADIYQTPRYLVIGTGKKITLECSQTMGHDKMYWYQQDPGMELHLIHYSYGVNSTEKGDLSSESTVSRIRTEHFPLTLESARPSHTSQYLCASSTAREGRNVVFEKLFFGSGTQLSVL.